This T cell receptor beta chain was profiled in a study of blood T cells in healthy people across ages. In the study overall: Capture via template switching afforded approximately one barcoded beta molecule per two T cells. Findings of the study overall: Older individuals had lower TCR beta diversity per million T cells (the decline was roughly linear). Both naive CD4+ cell counts and diversity were greater in long-lived donors than in aged donors.

A second about 6 to 11 cycle PCR used barcoded and J-beta primers. A minimum of 2.5 million CDR3-containing paired-end reads was obtained for each sample. TCRdb used MiXCR to reprocess the 5' RACE reads, holding one entry per CDR3 protein. Among hundreds of thousands of distinct CDR3 sequences listed, 52% were seen once. The V segment lost 2 bases and the J segment 2 bases; nucleotides outside the gene matches: 5. Germline V gene lookup returns CDR1 LGHDT and CDR2 YNNKEL (reference sequence). CDR3 length: 15 residues. For this clonotype: Its antigen is unknown.

The source is a woman older than 75 in good health. This chain joins TRBV3-1 and TRBJ2-5; 7 positions agree with TRBD2. Specimen: blood. Here the CDR3 reads CASSQPAGLQETQYF. In DNA form, the CDR3 reads TGTGCCAGCAGCCAACCAGCGGGGTTACAAGAGACCCAGTACTTC.